Detailed here is one T cell receptor beta chain. The antigen remains undetermined. These data belong to a study of shared clonotypes between healthy human individuals. Overall study findings and caveats: Non-shared clonotypes were found to have lower generation probabilities than the clonotypes that were shared by all four of the sorted-subset donors. The study generally estimated greater richness for naive than memory subsets.

Per the study methods: Filtering was not the same, since immunoSEQ gave junction-only sequences without quality scores. Profiling relied on immunoSEQ multiplex PCR, and the TCRdb table lists in-frame clones only, not all of them. V, J and clone size are taken as reported in that table, and D and trimming were inferred from the DNA itself. This table has approximately 1.4 million clones, 98% appearing once. V shed 0 bases and J 4 bases; nucleotides not matched to a gene: 3. The V gene's germline CDR1 is SGHRS and CDR2 YFSETQ. The CDR3 is 16 amino acids. The source is a man between 25 and 39 years old in good health. The chain couples TRBV5-1 to TRBJ2-2, with TRBD2 identical over 10 bases. The sample was naive CD4+ T cells sorted from blood. Subset meaning: CD45RA+ positively selected. This CDR3 reads CASSLEASGSTGELFF. The CDR3 nucleotides read TGCGCCAGCAGCTTGGAGGCTAGCGGGAGCACCGGGGAGCTGTTTTTT. Variable domain in full (rest from reference TRBV5-1 and TRBJ2-2): KAGVTQTPRYLIKTRGQQVTLSCSPISGHRSVSWYQQTPGQGLQFLFEYFSETQRNKGNFPGRFSGRQFSNSRSEMNVSTLELGDSALYLCASSLEASGSTGELFFGEGSRLTVL.